Shown below are 11 T cell receptor beta chains from a single sample sequenced in a study of human T cells and chemical hapten exposure. Sample time point: patch test 1, 2 weeks after DPC sensitization. Regarding treatment: therapeutic diphenylcyclopropenone sensitization with weekly scalp DPC. TCRdb independently ran MiXCR on the RACE reads; one entry per CDR3 protein. The data hold roughly 160,000 distinct CDR3 sequences, with more than 14% observed a single time. Source: whole blood, taken in connection with sensitization to the hapten diphenylcyclopropenone (DPC). These TCRs come from a woman in her 30s with alopecia areata. Some clones in this sample may be carry-over from other donors' samples.

A few counts support this clonotype. The CDR3 is CSVEDLREAFF. CDR3 nucleotides: TGCAGCGTTGAAGATCTCCGTGAAGCTTTCTTT. The chain employs TRBV29-1 and TRBJ1-1, with D unresolved. Trimming removed 0 bases at V and 7 bases at J, with 6 bases between. CDR3 size: 11 residues. Germline values: CDR1 SQVTM, CDR2 ANQGSEA. Together with reference TRBV29-1 and TRBJ1-1, the CDR3 gives the full variable domain: SAVISQKPSRDICQRGTSLTIQCQVDSQVTMMFWYRQQPGQSLTLIATANQGSEATYESGFVIDKFPISRPNLTFSTLTVSNMSPEDSSIYLCSVEDLREAFFGQGTRLTVV.

This clonotype was recorded many times. The CDR3, as DNA: TGCAGCGTTGTGGAAGGGGTGAACACTGAAGCTTTCTTT. This gives the protein CSVVEGVNTEAFF. The gene calls are TRBV29-1 and TRBJ1-1, with D tentatively TRBD1 (5 bases). Germline values: CDR1 SQVTM, CDR2 ANQGSEA. V gave up 4 bases and J gave up 0 bases, with 9 bases separating them. CDR3 length: 13 amino acids.

This clonotype was detected many times. The chain recombines TRBV10-3 with TRBJ2-5, with D unclear. This CDR3 has 13 residues. CDR1 is ENHRY and CDR2 is SYGVKD in the germline V gene. The germline V and J ends were trimmed by 6 bases and 6 bases, with 14 bases remaining between them. CDR3 in amino acids: CAIRAISLQTQYF. The CDR3 nucleotides read TGTGCCATCAGAGCGATATCTCTCCAGACCCAGTACTTC.

This clonotype appeared many times. The chain is built from TRBV7-9 and TRBJ1-5, with TRBD1 as a possible D gene (6 bases). Trimming took off 5 bases at V and 0 bases at J, with 17 bases between the two ends. The CDR3 is made up of 17 amino acids. CDR1 is SEHNR, CDR2 FQNEAQ, per germline (reference sequence). The CDR3 spells CASSPQRTEHSNQPQHF. The CDR3 coding sequence is TGTGCCAGCAGCCCCCAGAGGACAGAACATAGCAATCAGCCCCAGCATTTT.

Comments on this clonotype: One junction end does not reproduce the germline sequence, and a read error may be involved. J is TRBJ2-1 and V is TRBV5-1; maybe TRBD1 (5 bases). There are 14 residues in the CDR3. Germline CDR1 reads SGHRS; CDR2 reads YFSETQ. CDR3 protein: CASSPDISYNEQFF. The CDR3 bases are TGCGCCAGCAGCCCGGACATTTCCTATAATGAGCAGTTCTTC.

A few counts support this clonotype. The rearrangement links TRBV11-2 to TRBJ2-3; a weak D match, TRBD2 (7 bases). The CDR3 is 18 residues long. Germline CDR1 SGHAT, CDR2 FQNNGV. The V gene lost 3 bases and the J gene lost 0 bases, with 19 bases spanning the gap. The CDR3 DNA reads as TGTGCCAGCAGCTTTTCGAGGGGGGGCCTCCGTAGCACAGATACGCAGTATTTT. This translates into CASSFSRGGLRSTDTQYF. The whole variable domain, filled in from reference TRBV11-2 and TRBJ2-3, reads EAGVAQSPRYKIIEKRQSVAFWCNPISGHATLYWYQQILGQGPKLLIQFQNNGVVDDSQLPKDRFSAERLKGVDSTLKIQPAKLEDSAVYLCASSFSRGGLRSTDTQYFGPGTRLTVL.

A note on this clonotype: A single base separates this from a much larger clone, so it may be a read error. This rearrangement joins TRBV7-9 to TRBJ1-6; no definite D call. The CDR3 extends over 13 amino acids. Germline lookup yields CDR1 SEHNR and CDR2 FQNEAQ (reference sequence). The CDR3 loop is CASSYGGDSSLHF. In nucleotides, the CDR3 is TGTGCCAGCAGCTACGGAGGCGATTCATCCCTCCACTTT.

This clonotype was recorded a few times. The chain recombines TRBV7-8 with TRBJ2-1, with D possibly being TRBD1 (5 bases). There are 15 residues in the CDR3. With 1 base removed from V and 6 bases from J, the gap between germline ends came to 13 bases. Germline V gene sequence: CDR1 SGHVS, CDR2 FQNEAQ. The CDR3 sequence: CASSLGVDTLNEQFF. DNA for the CDR3: TGTGCCAGCAGCTTAGGAGTGGACACCCTCAATGAGCAGTTCTTC.

This clonotype has only a few counts. The chain uses TRBV27 and TRBJ1-1, with 10 nucleotides matching TRBD1. Germline V CDR1 and CDR2: MNHEY, SMNVEV (reference sequence). Trimming took 4 bases from V and 3 from J; bases not matched to a gene: 5. The CDR3 is 15 amino acids. For the CDR3, the DNA is TGTGCCAGCAGTTCACGGACAGGGGGATACACTGAAGCTTTCTTT. Protein: CASSSRTGGYTEAFF.

V gene TRBV12-3 or TRBV12-4 combines with J gene TRBJ2-3; a possible D gene is TRBD2 (5 bases). With 5 bases removed from V and 6 bases from J, the gap between germline ends came to 15 bases. The CDR3 has 14 amino acids. The DNA for the CDR3 is TGTGCCAGCAGTCCAGGACTGGGGATGGATACGCAGTATTTT. It codes for CASSPGLGMDTQYF.

V and J are TRBV5-5 and TRBJ2-2; D may be TRBD1 (6 bases). The V end lost 4 bases, the J end lost 6 bases, and 10 bases lay between the germline ends. Germline V lookup: CDR1 SGHKS, CDR2 YYEKEE (reference sequence). CDR3 length: 13 amino acids. The CDR3 DNA follows: TGTGCCAGCAGCAGACCAGGGGCCGGGGAGCTGTTTTTT. Protein: CASSRPGAGELFF.